Below are 7 T cell receptor beta chains sequenced from a single sample in a study of T cells after somatic rescue of genetic block (dated by TCRdb to about 2020). The library was made by the immunoSEQ multiplex PCR assay. TCRdb provides this immuneACCESS table in a form limited to in-frame rearrangements. Some clones are lacking; in checked studies, under half of them reflect an unresolved V gene, and why the rest are absent is not known. Here the sample has about 72,000 clones; about nine tenths occur a single time. The leading ten clones occupy 2.8% of the sample. Sequencing input: peripheral blood mononuclear cells (PBMCs). These receptors were obtained from a man aged 25 to 40.

Notes on this clone: This sample includes further DNA sequences coding for the same CDR3. The V call is TRBV2, the J call TRBJ1-5; 8 nucleotides align to TRBD1. The ends lost 8 bases at V and 2 bases at J; junction bases unmatched: 8. The CDR3 loop spans 15 amino acids. Germline V lookup: CDR1 SNHLY, CDR2 FYNNEI. CDR3 loop: CASGFTGGGNQPQHF. The CDR3 DNA reads as TGTGCCAGCGGGTTCACAGGGGGTGGCAATCAGCCCCAGCATTTT.

This clone occurred once. The J gene is TRBJ2-1, the V gene TRBV25-1; D not resolved. Germline assignment: CDR1 MGHDK and CDR2 SYGVNS. The CDR3 covers 14 residues. The ends were cut back, 5 bases at V and 0 bases at J, with 8 bases in the middle. The CDR3 nucleotides read TGTGCCAGCAGTCCGGCAGGCTCCTACAATGAGCAGTTCTTC. As protein: CASSPAGSYNEQFF.

The gene calls are TRBV15 and TRBJ1-1; perhaps TRBD1 as D (5 bases). The CDR3 runs to 13 residues. The V and J ends lost 5 bases and 5 bases respectively, with 12 bases between them. Germline values: CDR1 LNHNV, CDR2 YYDKDF (reference sequence). The CDR3 region has the DNA TGTGCCACCAGCGGAAGGGGTTGGACTGAAGCTTTCTTT. It encodes CATSGRGWTEAFF. Complete variable domain (other parts from reference TRBV15 and TRBJ1-1): DAMVIQNPRYQVTQFGKPVTLSCSQTLNHNVMYWYQQKSSQAPKLLFHYYDKDFNNEADTPDNFQSRRPNTSFCFLDIRSPGLGDTAMYLCATSGRGWTEAFFGQGTRLTVV.

The V gene is TRBV2, the J gene TRBJ2-5, with 8 positions matching TRBD1. The V gene end was trimmed by 8 bases and the J gene end by 5 bases; junction bases not matched to a gene: 7. From germline, CDR1 is SNHLY and CDR2 FYNNEI. This CDR3 has 13 residues. CDR3 sequence reads: CASEQGARETQYF. Written as DNA, the CDR3 is TGTGCCAGCGAGCAGGGGGCACGGGAGACCCAGTACTTC.

J is TRBJ1-2 and V is TRBV6-6; TRBD1 matches at 10 bases. V lost 6 bases and J lost 3; bases outside the gene matches: 7. The CDR3 loop spans 15 amino acids. Germline CDR1 is MNHNY and CDR2 is SVGAGI (reference sequence). The CDR3 loop reads CASRIRDRGDYGYTF. DNA for the CDR3: TGTGCCAGCAGAATCCGGGACAGGGGTGACTATGGCTACACCTTC.

The chain has TRBV10-3 and TRBJ1-1, with D tentatively TRBD1 (5 bases). The CDR3 extends over 18 amino acids. The germline V gene encodes CDR1 ENHRY and CDR2 SYGVKD. V lost 4 bases and J 1 base, leaving 22 bases between the germline ends. CDR3 in amino acids: CAISAKGHTSGGNTEAFF. The CDR3, as DNA: TGTGCCATCAGTGCGAAAGGACACACCTCGGGAGGGAACACTGAAGCTTTCTTT.

The rearrangement uses TRBV7-8 and TRBJ2-5, with D perhaps matching TRBD1 (6 bases). V gave up 0 bases and J gave up 5 bases, with 13 bases separating them. Germline V gives CDR1 SGHVS, CDR2 FQNEAQ. This CDR3 region has 15 residues. CDR3 protein: CASSLAGPTGETQYF. CDR3 sequence (DNA): TGTGCCAGCAGCTTAGCAGGCCCAACAGGGGAGACCCAGTACTTC.